What follows are 3 T cell receptor beta chains derived from one specimen sequenced in a study of blood T cell repertoires in COVID-19. TCRdb's table, derived via immunoSEQ multiplex PCR, lists solely in-frame clones and lacks some. The sample yields under 150,000 clones, around 89% seen once. Sequences were obtained from peripheral blood. Receptor source: a woman aged 50 to 65 with acute or convalescent COVID-19.

The chain joins TRBV9 to TRBJ1-5; no clear D gene. The CDR3 totals 14 residues. Trimming removed 0 bases at V and 5 bases at J, with 9 bases between. Germline values: CDR1 SGDLS, CDR2 YYNGEE. CDR3 bases: TGTGCCAGCAGCGTAGGGGAGGGATATCAGCCCCAGCATTTT. Amino acids: CASSVGEGYQPQHF.

This clone has only one observation. The rearrangement joins TRBV6-6 to TRBJ2-1; TRBD1 agrees at 9 bases. The germline gives CDR1 MNHNY, CDR2 SVGAGI (reference sequence). The CDR3 consists of 16 residues. V trimming: 2 bases; J trimming: 9 bases; junction bases outside the gene matches: 11. Here the CDR3 reads CASSYGRFGTGSEQFF. The DNA for the CDR3 is TGTGCCAGCAGTTACGGCCGCTTTGGGACAGGGAGTGAGCAGTTCTTC.

The chain has TRBV6-1 and TRBJ2-1; D unclear. The CDR3 length is 16 residues. CDR1 is MNHNS, CDR2 SASEGT, per germline. The germline V and J ends were trimmed by 0 bases and 6 bases, with 15 bases remaining between them. The CDR3 here is CASSEAGPWVPNEQFF. CDR3 sequence (DNA): TGTGCCAGCAGTGAAGCGGGCCCTTGGGTTCCCAATGAGCAGTTCTTC.